This T cell receptor (beta chain) was observed in a study of T cell changes during pregnancy in multiple sclerosis. Sequencing was performed with immunoSEQ multiplex PCR; in TCRdb, only in-frame clones are kept and a portion is missing. The table lists about 59,000 clones, around 90% of them singletons. The V gene end was trimmed by 7 bases and the J gene end by 5 bases; junction bases not matched to a gene: 21. The CDR3 consists of 18 residues. CDR1 SEHNR and CDR2 FQNEAQ come from the germline V gene (reference sequence). The sequences come from peripheral blood, collected before pregnancy. The chain carries TRBV7-9 and TRBJ2-3; TRBD2 matches at 7 bases. The receptor's source is a female donor with multiple sclerosis, enrolled in a pregnancy study. CDR3 amino acids: CASTRPGGGRGVLDTQYF. The CDR3 nucleotides read TGTGCCAGCACACGACCGGGGGGAGGAAGAGGAGTCCTAGATACGCAGTATTTT.